Presented here are 29 T cell receptor beta chains from one specimen sequenced in a study of CD8+ T cells in alopecia areata. Specified treatment: oral pan-JAK inhibitor, 5-10 mg twice daily. RNA was extracted and reverse transcribed into cDNA as the sequencing template. Using immunoSEQ multiplex PCR, the repertoire was profiled, and TCRdb retains in-frame clones only, with some absent. This table has fewer than 250,000 clones, 30% to 40% appearing once. The sample in question was CD4+ T cells sorted from blood, obtained at roughly week 30, from a patient treated with tofacitinib. The origin of the receptors is a human donor with alopecia areata.

The chain is built from TRBV11-2 and TRBJ2-1, with 9 bases that match TRBD2. V was pared by 1 base and J by 5 bases, with 15 bases of the junction left unmatched. The CDR3 consists of 19 residues. The V gene's germline CDR1 is SGHAT and CDR2 FQNNGV. CDR3 sequence reads: CASSLVFRARTSANNEQFF. For the CDR3, the DNA is TGTGCCAGCAGCTTAGTCTTCCGCGCCCGGACTAGCGCGAACAATGAGCAGTTCTTC.

The genes are TRBV15 and TRBJ2-2; 13 bases are a match to TRBD2. V shed 2 bases and J 6 bases; nucleotides not matched to a gene: 6. Germline CDR1 reads LNHNV; CDR2 reads YYDKDF (reference sequence). This CDR3 has 17 amino acids. For the CDR3, the DNA is TGTGCCACCAGCAGAACCAGGACTAGCGGGAGCTCCGGGGAGCTGTTTTTT. Its protein is CATSRTRTSGSSGELFF.

The chain uses TRBV9 and TRBJ2-3, with D maybe TRBD1 (6 bases). Trimming left V 2 bases short and J 1 base short, with 14 bases between. This CDR3 contains 16 residues. Germline loops: CDR1 SGDLS, CDR2 YYNGEE. The CDR3 sequence is CASSVGARPGTDTQYF. The CDR3 bases are TGTGCCAGCAGCGTGGGGGCGCGGCCGGGCACAGATACGCAGTATTTT. Using reference TRBV9 and TRBJ2-3 for the parts outside the CDR3, the full variable domain is DSGVTQTPKHLITATGQRVTLRCSPRSGDLSVYWYQQSLDQGLQFLIQYYNGEERAKGNILERFSAQQFPDLHSELNLSSLELGDSALYFCASSVGARPGTDTQYFGPGTRLTVL.

V usage is TRBV4-2 and J usage is TRBJ2-1; D gene ambiguous. The V end lost 0 bases, the J end lost 11 bases, and 8 bases lay between the germline ends. CDR1 LGHNA and CDR2 YNFKEQ come from the germline V gene. The CDR3 extends over 12 amino acids. The CDR3 region has the DNA TGTGCCAGCAGCCAAGAACGATCCCAGCAGTTCTTC. Translated: CASSQERSQQFF.

The rearrangement joins TRBV29-1 to TRBJ2-2; D is uncertain. The CDR3 is 18 residues long. The germline V gene encodes CDR1 SQVTM and CDR2 ANQGSEA. V lost 1 base to trimming and J lost 0 bases, with 18 bases between them. CDR3 in amino acids: CSVEVQRFWDSNTGELFF. Here the CDR3 DNA reads TGCAGCGTTGAAGTACAGCGATTCTGGGATTCGAACACCGGGGAGCTGTTTTTT.

This sequence joins TRBV5-1 and TRBJ2-7; 9 nucleotides line up with TRBD2. The V segment lost 4 bases and the J segment 2 bases; nucleotides outside the gene matches: 13. This CDR3 region has 17 residues. Germline CDR1 SGHRS, CDR2 YFSETQ. Written as DNA, the CDR3 is TGCGCCAGCAGCCCCGCCGGGCGGCTAGCGGGAACCTACGAGCAGTACTTC. It translates to CASSPAGRLAGTYEQYF.

The CDR3 region is CSADARNTGSGGYTF. The CDR3 bases are TGCAGCGCGGATGCTAGGAACACAGGGAGCGGCGGCTACACCTTC. J is TRBJ1-2 and V is TRBV29-1; D perhaps matches TRBD1 (6 bases). Germline-derived CDR1 and CDR2 are SQVTM and ANQGSEA. Between the trimmed V and J ends, which lost 7 bases and 8 bases, there was a span of 26 bases. The CDR3 runs 15 residues.

In its sample, this clone was seen a few times. The chain combines TRBV2 with TRBJ2-1, with D perhaps matching TRBD2 (6 bases). The CDR3 is 12 amino acids. CDR1 SNHLY and CDR2 FYNNEI come from the germline V gene. V lost 4 bases to trimming and J lost 12 bases, with 13 bases between them. CDR3 nucleotides: TGTGCCAGCAGTGTGACTAGTTTCGGGCAGTTCTTC. It encodes CASSVTSFGQFF.

The chain has TRBV29-1 and TRBJ1-4; no clear D gene. The CDR3 runs to 13 residues. The V and J ends lost 0 bases and 5 bases respectively, with 7 bases between them. The V gene's germline CDR1 is SQVTM and CDR2 ANQGSEA. The CDR3 DNA sequence: TGCAGCGTTGAAGATCGACCAAATGAAAAACTGTTTTTT. Its translation: CSVEDRPNEKLFF.

The V and J genes are TRBV20-1 and TRBJ1-1; no definite D call. CDR3 size: 11 residues. Trimming stripped 2 bases from V and 10 bases from J, with 11 bases between. The germline CDR1 and CDR2 sequences are DFQATT and SNEGSKA (reference sequence). CDR3 protein: CSARKTVGAFF. CDR3 nucleotide sequence: TGCAGTGCTAGAAAAACAGTGGGAGCTTTCTTT.

This clone was found a few times. The chain carries TRBV7-2 and TRBJ2-7; D remains ambiguous. The CDR3 runs 12 residues. Trimming pared 5 bases from V and 5 bases from J, leaving 10 bases between. CDR1 and CDR2 (germline): SGHTA, FQGNSA. The CDR3 region has the DNA TGTGCCAGCAGCCCAAGCTACAACGAGCAGTACTTC. Translating gives CASSPSYNEQYF.

V usage is TRBV7-2 and J usage is TRBJ1-5; maybe TRBD1 (6 bases). This CDR3 is 15 amino acids long. Germline values: CDR1 SGHTA, CDR2 FQGNSA. V shed 5 bases and J shed 3 bases, with 14 bases lying between them. The CDR3 nucleotides read TGTGCCAGCAGCCCTGAGACAGGTACCAATCAGCCCCAGCATTTT. Residues: CASSPETGTNQPQHF.

The J gene is TRBJ2-7, the V gene TRBV4-1; 7 nucleotides align to TRBD1. Germline trimming cut 3 bases from V and 2 bases from J; bases unmatched to any gene: 10. This CDR3 is built from 16 residues. Germline-derived CDR1 and CDR2 are MGHRA and YSYEKL. This chain's CDR3 is CASSHPGTVTPYEQYF. For the CDR3, the DNA is TGCGCCAGCAGCCACCCCGGGACAGTTACTCCCTACGAGCAGTACTTC.

This clone showed up just a few times. The chain is built from TRBV6-1 and TRBJ1-5, with TRBD1 identical over 7 bases. With V trimmed by 2 bases and J by 3 bases, 7 bases remained unmatched. CDR3 size: 16 residues. Germline CDR1 is MNHNS and CDR2 is SASEGT. The CDR3 here is CASSELTGQANQPQHF. CDR3 coding DNA: TGTGCCAGCAGTGAACTCACCGGACAGGCCAATCAGCCCCAGCATTTT.

This clone was counted between two and nine times. The identical CDR3 is also encoded by other nucleotide sequences in the sample. The gene calls are TRBV18 and TRBJ2-1; possible D gene TRBD1, 6 bases. The CDR3 spans 15 residues. Germline V CDR1 and CDR2: KGHSH, LQKENI. V was clipped by 2 bases and J by 1 base, with 9 bases between them. CDR3 coding DNA: TGTGCCAGCTCACCAAGGGGGATTTCCTACAATGAGCAGTTCTTC. It is translated as CASSPRGISYNEQFF. Supplemented by reference TRBV18 and TRBJ2-1, the full variable domain reads NAGVMQNPRHLVRRRGQEARLRCSPMKGHSHVYWYRQLPEEGLKFMVYLQKENIIDESGMPKERFSAEFPKEGPSILRIQQVVRGDSAAYFCASSPRGISYNEQFFGPGTRLTVL.

This clone was counted a few times. The chain employs TRBV20-1 and TRBJ2-7; D may be TRBD1 or TRBD2 (6 bases each). Germline V gene lookup returns CDR1 DFQATT and CDR2 SNEGSKA (reference sequence). This CDR3 is built from 9 residues. The CDR3 loop reads CSARYRDFV. CDR3 bases: TGCAGTGCTAGGTACAGGGACTTCGTG.

The J gene is TRBJ2-3, the V gene TRBV6-5; 7 bases line up with TRBD2. Per germline, CDR1 MNHEY and CDR2 SVGAGI. CDR3 length equals 14 residues. After removal of 6 bases from V and 4 bases from J, the junction contained 7 bases not matched to a gene. The CDR3 protein is CASRRLASSDTQYF. CDR3 coding DNA: TGTGCCAGCAGAAGACTAGCTAGCTCAGATACGCAGTATTTT.

The chain joins TRBV29-1 to TRBJ2-5; 13 nucleotides align to TRBD2. This CDR3 has 13 residues. J was trimmed by 5 bases and V by 4 bases; bases with no gene match: 1. CDR1 is SQVTM and CDR2 is ANQGSEA in the germline V gene. Here the CDR3 reads CSVGTSGSETQYF. In DNA form, the CDR3 reads TGCAGCGTTGGGACTAGCGGGAGTGAGACCCAGTACTTC.

The J gene is TRBJ2-3, the V gene TRBV7-8; 10 bases map to TRBD2. Germline V CDR1 and CDR2: SGHVS, FQNEAQ. V shed 2 bases and J 4 bases; nucleotides not matched to a gene: 3. The CDR3 is made up of 15 amino acids. CDR3 loop: CASSLSGRGADTQYF. Here the CDR3 DNA reads TGTGCCAGCAGCTTAAGCGGGAGGGGGGCAGATACGCAGTATTTT. Filled out from reference TRBV7-8 and TRBJ2-3, the complete variable domain reads GAGVSQSPRYKVAKRGQDVALRCDPISGHVSLFWYQQALGQGPEFLTYFQNEAQLDKSGLPSDRFFAERPEGSVSTLKIQRTQQEDSAVYLCASSLSGRGADTQYFGPGTRLTVL.

The chain couples TRBV30 to TRBJ2-2; the D gene is possibly TRBD1 (6 bases). Germline lookup yields CDR1 GTSNPN and CDR2 SVGIG (reference sequence). Trimming took off 5 bases at V and 6 bases at J, with 16 bases between the two ends. CDR3 length: 14 amino acids. As DNA, the CDR3 is TGTGCCTGGTCTAGTTGGGGGCAGGCCGGGGAGCTGTTTTTT. Translating it yields CAWSSWGQAGELFF.

This clone was picked up a small number of times. The chain combines TRBV6-9 with TRBJ2-7; 8 nucleotides align to TRBD2. The CDR3 loop spans 14 amino acids. Germline CDR1 and CDR2: MNHGY and SVAAGI. V shed 5 bases and J 5 bases; nucleotides not matched to a gene: 8. CDR3 in amino acids: CASSRSGKADEQYF. The CDR3 coding sequence is TGTGCCAGCAGTCGTAGCGGGAAAGCCGACGAGCAGTACTTC.

The table lists this clone with a few counts. One end of the junction fails to match germline, which may point to a read error. V usage is TRBV5-1 and J usage is TRBJ2-7, with D possibly matching TRBD2 (6 bases). Germline V lookup: CDR1 SGHRS, CDR2 YFSETQ. The CDR3 has 11 residues. The CDR3 loop is CASNGSGVAEF. The DNA for the CDR3 is TGCGCCAGCAACGGGTCGGGGGTAGCTGAGTTC.

The chain carries TRBV13 and TRBJ2-7; TRBD1 matches 8 bases. This CDR3 has 15 amino acids. V lost 5 bases, J lost 10 bases, and 16 bases stayed unmatched. The germline gives CDR1 PRHDT, CDR2 FYEKMQ (reference sequence). The CDR3 is CASSQTDPTGEGQYF. CDR3 DNA sequence: TGTGCCAGCAGCCAGACAGACCCGACAGGGGAAGGACAGTACTTC.

The gene calls are TRBV4-1 and TRBJ2-7; D call uncertain. The V gene's germline CDR1 is MGHRA and CDR2 YSYEKL. CDR3 length: 13 amino acids. Trimming stripped 4 bases from V and 3 bases from J, with 10 bases between. The chain's CDR3 is CASSRTEIYEQYF. In DNA, the CDR3 is TGCGCCAGCAGCCGCACGGAGATCTACGAGCAGTACTTC.

V usage is TRBV9 and J usage is TRBJ2-7, with TRBD2 identical over 9 bases. The CDR3 is 14 residues long. Germline lookup yields CDR1 SGDLS and CDR2 YYNGEE. V gave up 3 bases and J gave up 5 bases; unmatched junction bases: 6. The CDR3: CASSGAGGRHEQYF. CDR3 nucleotide sequence: TGTGCCAGCAGCGGGGCGGGAGGGCGCCACGAGCAGTACTTC.

This chain connects TRBV18 to TRBJ1-6; the D gene is possibly TRBD1 (6 bases). The CDR3 length is 13 residues. Germline CDR1 reads KGHSH; CDR2 reads LQKENI. The germline V and J ends were trimmed by 4 bases and 7 bases, with 8 bases remaining between them. The DNA for the CDR3 is TGTGCCAGCTCACGGGACAAGAATTCACCCCTCCACTTT. Translated: CASSRDKNSPLHF.

The chain joins TRBV7-2 to TRBJ2-3; TRBD2 matches 7 bases. This CDR3 has 14 amino acids. The V gene's germline CDR1 is SGHTA and CDR2 FQGNSA. With 11 bases clipped from V and 2 bases from J, the junction kept 10 bases outside the gene matches. DNA of the CDR3: TGTGCCTCCCAGGCTAGCGGATTCACAGATACGCAGTATTTT. It is translated as CASQASGFTDTQYF.

This clone appeared many times. This rearrangement joins TRBV5-1 to TRBJ2-7, with 8 nucleotides matching TRBD1. The V segment lost 4 bases and the J segment 4 bases; nucleotides outside the gene matches: 13. Germline loops: CDR1 SGHRS, CDR2 YFSETQ. The CDR3 totals 16 residues. The CDR3 coding sequence is TGCGCCAGCAGCGAACCGACAGGGGAGAAGTGGTACGAGCAGTACTTC. It yields the protein CASSEPTGEKWYEQYF.

The chain combines TRBV5-4 with TRBJ1-2, with D unresolved. Germline V lookup: CDR1 SGHNT, CDR2 YYREEE (reference sequence). The CDR3 length is 14 residues. V lost 0 bases and J 0 bases, leaving 6 bases between the germline ends. CDR3 loop: CASSLEIANYGYTF. The DNA of the CDR3 is TGTGCCAGCAGCTTGGAGATAGCTAACTATGGCTACACCTTC.